This T cell receptor (beta chain) derives from a study of cytomegalovirus exposure and HLA in healthy donors. Study observations and caveats: No immune exposure information besides CMV serostatus was available.

Germline values: CDR1 LNHNV, CDR2 YYDKDF (reference sequence). The V end was cut by 5 bases, the J end by 4 bases, with 12 bases between. The CDR3 consists of 13 residues. Comment on this clone: The antigen is unknown.

The primer mix had 60 Vbeta and 13 Jbeta primers. Sequenced by immunoSEQ multiplex PCR; TCRdb stores in-frame clones only, minus some. The table records 140,000 to 150,000 clones, 70% to 90% of them present only once. The source is a woman aged 40 to 50 in good health and CMV-seropositive. Sequencing was performed on PBMCs. The rearrangement joins TRBV15 to TRBJ2-7, with D possibly matching TRBD2 (6 bases). This CDR3 reads CATSQTREYEQYF. CDR3 in DNA: TGTGCCACCAGCCAGACTAGAGAATACGAGCAGTACTTC.